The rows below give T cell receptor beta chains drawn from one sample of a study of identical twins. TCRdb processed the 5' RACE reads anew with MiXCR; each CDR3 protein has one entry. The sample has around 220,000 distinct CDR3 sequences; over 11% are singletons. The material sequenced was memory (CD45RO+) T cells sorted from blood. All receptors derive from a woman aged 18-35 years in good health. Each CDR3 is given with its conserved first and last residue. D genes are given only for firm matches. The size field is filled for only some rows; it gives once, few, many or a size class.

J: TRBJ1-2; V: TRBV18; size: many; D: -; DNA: TGTGCCAGCTCACCATCGCCGGGAGTGGGTGGCTACACCTTC; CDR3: CASSPSPGVGGYTF
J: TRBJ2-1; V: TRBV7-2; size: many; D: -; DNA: TGTGCCAGCAGCGTCCCCCTAGGTGAGCAGTTCTTC; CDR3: CASSVPLGEQFF
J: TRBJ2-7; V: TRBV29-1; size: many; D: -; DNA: TGCAGCGGGGGACACCAAGAGGAGCAGTACTTC; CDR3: CSGGHQEEQYF
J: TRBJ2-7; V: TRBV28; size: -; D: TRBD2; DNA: TGTGCCAGCAGTTCGGGACTAGCGGGAGCGGGTGAGCAGTACTTC; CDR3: CASSSGLAGAGEQYF
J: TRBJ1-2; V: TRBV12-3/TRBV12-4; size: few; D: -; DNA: TGTGCCAGCAGTTTAGCATGGGGGGACAACTATGGCTACACCTTC; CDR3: CASSLAWGDNYGYTF
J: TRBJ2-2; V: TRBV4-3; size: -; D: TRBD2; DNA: TGCGCCAGCAGCCACGGCTTCGGGACGGGAGGGGTCCACGGGGAGCTGTTTTTT; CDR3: CASSHGFGTGGVHGELFF
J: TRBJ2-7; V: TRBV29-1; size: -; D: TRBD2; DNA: TGCAGCGTTGAAGGGGAGGGCTACGAGCAGTACTTC; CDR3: CSVEGEGYEQYF
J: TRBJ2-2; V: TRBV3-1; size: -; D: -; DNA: TGTGCCACCTCCACTCGAGTCCCAAGGGAAAGTAAGTGGGAGCTGTTTTTT; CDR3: CATSTRVPRESKWELFF
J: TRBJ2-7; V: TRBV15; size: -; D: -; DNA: TGTGCCACCAGCAGAGATCGGACCCCGCCGGGGCAGTACTTC; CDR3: CATSRDRTPPGQYF
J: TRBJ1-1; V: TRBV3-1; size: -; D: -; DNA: TGTGCCAGCAGCCAGGGCCCGTACACTGAAGCTTTCTTT; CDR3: CASSQGPYTEAFF
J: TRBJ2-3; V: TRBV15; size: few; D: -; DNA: TGTGCCACACGGACAGGGGGGCTAGCGGGGTCAGATACGCAGTATTTT; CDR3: CATRTGGLAGSDTQYF
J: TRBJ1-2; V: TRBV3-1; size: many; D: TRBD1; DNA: TGTGCCAGCAGCCAATTGGACAGGGCTAGCTATGGCTACACCTTC; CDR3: CASSQLDRASYGYTF
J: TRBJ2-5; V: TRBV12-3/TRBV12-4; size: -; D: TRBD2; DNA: TGTGCCAGCACCGAAGCGGGGGGGCGAGAGACCCAGTACTTC; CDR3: CASTEAGGRETQYF
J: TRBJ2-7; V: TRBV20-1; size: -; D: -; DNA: TGCAGTGCCCCGGTGCAGTCCTCCTACGAGCAGTACTTC; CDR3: CSAPVQSSYEQYF
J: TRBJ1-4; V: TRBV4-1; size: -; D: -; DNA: TGCGCCAGCAGCCAAGAGATGGGGGTATATGGAAAACTGTTTTTT; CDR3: CASSQEMGVYGKLFF
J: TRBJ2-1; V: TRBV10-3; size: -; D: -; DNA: TGTGCCATCTCCTCCCCGGGGAGGCCCACACAGTTCTTC; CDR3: CAISSPGRPTQFF
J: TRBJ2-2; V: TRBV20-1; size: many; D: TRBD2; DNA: TGCAGTGCGAGCCCTTTGCGGGGAGGGGCCGGGGAGCTGTTTTTT; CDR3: CSASPLRGGAGELFF
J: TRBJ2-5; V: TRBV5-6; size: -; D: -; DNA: TGTGCCAGCAAAAAGGGGCGGAGAAGGGACCAAGAGACCCAGTACTTC; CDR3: CASKKGRRRDQETQYF
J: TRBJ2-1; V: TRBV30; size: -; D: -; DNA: TGTGCCTGGAGTGTACAGAGCTCCTACAATGAGCAGTTCTTC; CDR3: CAWSVQSSYNEQFF
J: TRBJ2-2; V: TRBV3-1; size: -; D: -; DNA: TGTGCCAGCAGCCTCCTCAGCACCGGGGAGCTGTTTTTT; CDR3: CASSLLSTGELFF
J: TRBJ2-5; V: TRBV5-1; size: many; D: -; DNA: TGCGCCAGCAGCTTGAAGGGTGGAAGAGAGACCCAGTACTTC; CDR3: CASSLKGGRETQYF
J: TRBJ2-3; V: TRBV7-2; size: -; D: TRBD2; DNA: TGTGCCAGCAGCTCTCGTAGAGGGACTAGCGGTACAGATACGCAGTATTTT; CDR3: CASSSRRGTSGTDTQYF
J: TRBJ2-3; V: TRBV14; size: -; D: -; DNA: TGTGCCAGCAGCCACAGCGGAACAAGGGCAGATACGCAGTATTTT; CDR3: CASSHSGTRADTQYF
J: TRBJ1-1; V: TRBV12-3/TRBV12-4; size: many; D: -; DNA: TGTGCCAGCAGTCTGCGGGCAGAAAACACTGAAGCTTTCTTT; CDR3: CASSLRAENTEAFF
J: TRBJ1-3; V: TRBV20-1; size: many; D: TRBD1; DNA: TGCAGTGCTAGCTCCGGGACAGGGCCTCGGAGTGGATATTTT; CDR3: CSASSGTGPRSGYF
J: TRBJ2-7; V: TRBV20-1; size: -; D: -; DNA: TGCAGTGCTAGTGGCGGACGGGACATAGAGCAGTACTTC; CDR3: CSASGGRDIEQYF
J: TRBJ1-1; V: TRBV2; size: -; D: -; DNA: TGTGCCAGCAGTGACGGCAGGGTGACTGAAGCTTTCTTT; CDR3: CASSDGRVTEAFF
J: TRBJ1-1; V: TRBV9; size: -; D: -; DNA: TGTGCCAGCAGCGTAGACAACAGGGAAGCTTTCTTT; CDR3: CASSVDNREAFF
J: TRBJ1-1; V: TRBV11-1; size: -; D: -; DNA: TGTGCCAGCAGCTTAGAGGCTTTCTTT; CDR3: CASSLEAFF
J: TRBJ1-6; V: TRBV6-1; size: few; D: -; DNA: TGTGCCAGCAGTAATGGGGTATCGAATTCACCCCTCCACTTT; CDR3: CASSNGVSNSPLHF
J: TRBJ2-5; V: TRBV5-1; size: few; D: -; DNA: TGCGCCAGCAGCCGTCGACAGGAGGGGGAGACCCAGTACTTC; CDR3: CASSRRQEGETQYF
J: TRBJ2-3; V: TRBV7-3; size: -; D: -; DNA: TGTGCCAGCAGCTTATCGCCTTTACCCACAGATACGCAGTATTTT; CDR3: CASSLSPLPTDTQYF